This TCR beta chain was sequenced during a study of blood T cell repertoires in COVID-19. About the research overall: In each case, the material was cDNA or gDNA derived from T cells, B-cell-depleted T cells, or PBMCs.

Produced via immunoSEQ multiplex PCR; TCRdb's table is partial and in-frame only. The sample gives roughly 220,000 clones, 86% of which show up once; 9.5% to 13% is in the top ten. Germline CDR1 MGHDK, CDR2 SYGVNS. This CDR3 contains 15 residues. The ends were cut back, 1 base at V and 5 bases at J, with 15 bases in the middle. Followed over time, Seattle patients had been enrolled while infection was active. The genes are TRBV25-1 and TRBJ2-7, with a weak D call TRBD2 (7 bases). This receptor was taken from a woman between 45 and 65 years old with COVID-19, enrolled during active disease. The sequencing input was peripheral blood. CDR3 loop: CASSESGGGWDEQYF. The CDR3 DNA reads TGTGCCAGCAGTGAATCAGGCGGGGGCTGGGACGAGCAGTACTTC.